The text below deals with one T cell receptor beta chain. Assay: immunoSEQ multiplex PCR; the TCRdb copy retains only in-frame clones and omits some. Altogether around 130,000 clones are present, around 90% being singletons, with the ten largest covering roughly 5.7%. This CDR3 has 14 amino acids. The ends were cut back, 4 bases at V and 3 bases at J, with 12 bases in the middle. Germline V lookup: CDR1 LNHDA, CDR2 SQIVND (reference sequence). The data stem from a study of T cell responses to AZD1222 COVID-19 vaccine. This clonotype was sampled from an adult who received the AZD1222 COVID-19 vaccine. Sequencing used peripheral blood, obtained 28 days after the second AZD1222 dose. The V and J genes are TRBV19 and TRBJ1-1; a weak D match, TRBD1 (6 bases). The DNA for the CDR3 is TGTGCCAGTAGTAGGATAGAGGGGGACACTGAAGCTTTCTTT. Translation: CASSRIEGDTEAFF.